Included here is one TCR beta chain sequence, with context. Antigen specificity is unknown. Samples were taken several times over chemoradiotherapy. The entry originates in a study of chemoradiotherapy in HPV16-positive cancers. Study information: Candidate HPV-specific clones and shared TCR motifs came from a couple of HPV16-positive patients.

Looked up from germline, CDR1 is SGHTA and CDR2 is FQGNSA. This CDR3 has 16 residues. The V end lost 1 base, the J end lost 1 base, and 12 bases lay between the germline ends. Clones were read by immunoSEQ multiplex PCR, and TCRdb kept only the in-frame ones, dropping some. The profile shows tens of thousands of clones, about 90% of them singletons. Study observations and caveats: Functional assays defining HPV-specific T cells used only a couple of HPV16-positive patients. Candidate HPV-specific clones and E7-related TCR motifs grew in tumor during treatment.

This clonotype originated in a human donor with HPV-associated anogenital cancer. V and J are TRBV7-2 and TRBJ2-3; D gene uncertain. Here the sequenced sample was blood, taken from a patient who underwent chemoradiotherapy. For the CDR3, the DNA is TGTGCCAGCAGCTTAGTGGGCTCCCCAGGCACAGATACGCAGTATTTT. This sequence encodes CASSLVGSPGTDTQYF.